A selection of T cell receptor beta chains follows, all from one sample in a study of blood T cell repertoires in COVID-19. Repertoires were generated with immunoSEQ multiplex PCR, while TCRdb's copy carries only in-frame clones and drops some. The repertoire holds roughly 340,000 clones, with 88% as singletons. Sequencing was done on a sample of peripheral blood. The receptors were gathered from a woman in her 70s with COVID-19, enrolled during active disease. The CDR3 runs from the conserved cysteine through the conserved F or W. Each record gives: D gene, V gene, J gene, clone size, CDR3 protein, CDR3 DNA. A D gene is named only where the DNA matches it firmly. Clone size appears in some rows only: once, few, many, or a class for an expanded clone.

d_call: NA; v_call: TRBV29-1; j_call: TRBJ2-7; clone_size: NA; cdr3_aa: CSGLTGFYEQYF; cdr3_nt: TGCAGCGGTCTTACCGGGTTCTACGAGCAGTACTTC
d_call: NA; v_call: TRBV12-3/TRBV12-4; j_call: TRBJ1-5; clone_size: NA; cdr3_aa: CASRGRSNQPQHF; cdr3_nt: TGTGCCAGCAGGGGGCGCAGCAATCAGCCCCAGCATTTT
d_call: NA; v_call: TRBV28; j_call: TRBJ1-3; clone_size: NA; cdr3_aa: CASGSSNFGLDTIYF; cdr3_nt: TGTGCCAGCGGATCCTCCAACTTCGGTCTAGACACCATATATTTT
d_call: NA; v_call: TRBV19; j_call: TRBJ2-1; clone_size: NA; cdr3_aa: CASSIVGGAGEQFF; cdr3_nt: TGTGCCAGTAGTATAGTTGGGGGGGCAGGTGAGCAGTTCTTC
d_call: NA; v_call: TRBV29-1; j_call: TRBJ1-2; clone_size: NA; cdr3_aa: CSDDGGDNYGYTF; cdr3_nt: TGCAGCGACGACGGCGGCGATAACTATGGCTACACCTTC
d_call: TRBD2; v_call: TRBV3-1/TRBV3-2; j_call: TRBJ2-1; clone_size: NA; cdr3_aa: CASRITSGGRNEQFF; cdr3_nt: TGTGCCAGCAGGATCACTAGCGGGGGGAGAAATGAGCAGTTCTTC
d_call: NA; v_call: TRBV5-3; j_call: TRBJ2-1; clone_size: NA; cdr3_aa: CARSPPPPRREQFF; cdr3_nt: TGTGCCAGAAGCCCCCCCCCTCCCCGGCGGGAGCAGTTCTTC
d_call: TRBD2; v_call: TRBV4-1; j_call: TRBJ2-3; clone_size: NA; cdr3_aa: CASSQVGGGTDTQYF; cdr3_nt: TGCGCCAGCAGCCAAGTCGGGGGGGGTACAGATACGCAGTATTTT
d_call: TRBD1; v_call: TRBV5-6; j_call: TRBJ2-7; clone_size: NA; cdr3_aa: CASSQGTGPYEQYF; cdr3_nt: TGTGCCAGCAGCCAAGGGACAGGGCCATACGAGCAGTACTTC
d_call: NA; v_call: TRBV30; j_call: TRBJ1-5; clone_size: NA; cdr3_aa: CAWSPSADQPQHF; cdr3_nt: TGTGCCTGGAGTCCGAGCGCGGATCAGCCCCAGCATTTT
d_call: TRBD2; v_call: TRBV30; j_call: TRBJ2-1; clone_size: NA; cdr3_aa: CAWSVGGGVDEQFF; cdr3_nt: TGTGCCTGGAGTGTCGGCGGGGGGGTTGATGAGCAGTTCTTC
d_call: TRBD1; v_call: TRBV3-1/TRBV3-2; j_call: TRBJ1-1; clone_size: NA; cdr3_aa: CASSEPQGVGITEAFF; cdr3_nt: TGTGCCAGCAGCGAACCCCAGGGGGTCGGGATCACTGAAGCTTTCTTT
d_call: NA; v_call: TRBV6-5; j_call: TRBJ1-1; clone_size: once; cdr3_aa: CAVVRGMGTEAFF; cdr3_nt: TGTGCCGTGGTAAGGGGAATGGGCACTGAAGCTTTCTTT
d_call: TRBD2; v_call: TRBV7-2; j_call: TRBJ2-7; clone_size: NA; cdr3_aa: CASSLGWRGLAGGNEQYF; cdr3_nt: TGTGCCAGCAGCTTAGGGTGGAGGGGCCTCGCGGGGGGCAACGAGCAGTACTTC
d_call: NA; v_call: TRBV2; j_call: TRBJ2-7; clone_size: many; cdr3_aa: CASTKAREDSYEQYF; cdr3_nt: TGTGCCAGCACCAAGGCCCGAGAGGACTCCTACGAGCAGTACTTC
d_call: NA; v_call: TRBV30; j_call: TRBJ2-6; clone_size: NA; cdr3_aa: CASPFSGSGANVLTF; cdr3_nt: TGTGCCTCCCCATTTTCGGGCTCTGGGGCCAACGTCCTGACTTTC
d_call: NA; v_call: TRBV6-5; j_call: TRBJ2-2; clone_size: NA; cdr3_aa: CASSYLGTTNTGELFF; cdr3_nt: TGTGCCAGCAGTTATTTGGGCACGACGAACACCGGGGAGCTGTTTTTT
d_call: TRBD1; v_call: TRBV19; j_call: TRBJ2-5; clone_size: NA; cdr3_aa: CASSSLWTGSQETQYF; cdr3_nt: TGTGCCAGTAGTTCCCTATGGACAGGATCACAAGAGACCCAGTACTTC
d_call: NA; v_call: TRBV6-6; j_call: TRBJ1-6; clone_size: few; cdr3_aa: CASSPQGADNSPLHF; cdr3_nt: TGTGCCAGCAGTCCCCAAGGGGCGGACAATTCACCCCTCCACTTT
d_call: TRBD1; v_call: TRBV27; j_call: TRBJ2-7; clone_size: NA; cdr3_aa: CASSLGDRGFYEQYF; cdr3_nt: TGTGCCAGCAGTTTAGGGGACAGGGGGTTTTACGAGCAGTACTTC
d_call: TRBD1; v_call: TRBV7-9; j_call: TRBJ1-3; clone_size: NA; cdr3_aa: CASSWTGGSSGNTIYF; cdr3_nt: TGTGCCAGCAGCTGGACAGGGGGCTCATCTGGAAACACCATATATTTT
d_call: NA; v_call: TRBV2; j_call: TRBJ1-1; clone_size: NA; cdr3_aa: CASSDEQGEAFF; cdr3_nt: TGTGCCAGCAGTGACGAACAGGGAGAAGCTTTCTTT
d_call: TRBD1; v_call: TRBV6-5; j_call: TRBJ1-1; clone_size: NA; cdr3_aa: CASSYRGQVNTEAFF; cdr3_nt: TGTGCCAGCAGTTACCGTGGACAGGTGAACACTGAAGCTTTCTTT
d_call: NA; v_call: TRBV19; j_call: TRBJ1-2; clone_size: NA; cdr3_aa: CASSKQTTNYGYTF; cdr3_nt: TGTGCCAGTAGTAAACAGACTACTAACTATGGCTACACCTTC
d_call: TRBD1; v_call: TRBV10-3; j_call: TRBJ1-1; clone_size: NA; cdr3_aa: CAISPRIPTGPNTEAFF; cdr3_nt: TGTGCCATCAGCCCAAGGATACCGACAGGGCCGAACACTGAAGCTTTCTTT
d_call: TRBD1; v_call: TRBV30; j_call: TRBJ1-4; clone_size: NA; cdr3_aa: CAWTRKGDSNEKLFF; cdr3_nt: TGTGCCTGGACCAGAAAGGGGGACAGCAATGAAAAACTGTTTTTT
d_call: TRBD1; v_call: TRBV27; j_call: TRBJ1-2; clone_size: NA; cdr3_aa: CATRIQGGGNYGYTF; cdr3_nt: TGTGCCACGCGAATACAGGGGGGCGGCAACTATGGCTACACCTTC
d_call: TRBD1; v_call: TRBV30; j_call: TRBJ1-2; clone_size: NA; cdr3_aa: CAWSTPGQVANYGYTF; cdr3_nt: TGTGCCTGGAGTACACCGGGACAGGTAGCTAACTATGGCTACACCTTC
d_call: NA; v_call: TRBV18; j_call: TRBJ1-1; clone_size: NA; cdr3_aa: CASSQRQVEMAEAFF; cdr3_nt: TGTGCCAGCTCACAGCGACAGGTTGAGATGGCTGAAGCTTTCTTT
d_call: NA; v_call: TRBV7-9; j_call: TRBJ2-6; clone_size: NA; cdr3_aa: CASRKLEVGDSGANVLTF; cdr3_nt: TGTGCCAGCAGGAAGCTTGAAGTCGGGGACTCTGGGGCCAACGTCCTGACTTTC
d_call: NA; v_call: TRBV7-2; j_call: TRBJ1-2; clone_size: once; cdr3_aa: CASSFYRVEYGYTF; cdr3_nt: TGTGCCAGCAGCTTTTACAGGGTGGAGTATGGCTACACCTTC
d_call: TRBD2; v_call: TRBV7-2; j_call: TRBJ2-1; clone_size: NA; cdr3_aa: CASSLGGGINEQFF; cdr3_nt: TGTGCCAGCAGCTTAGGCGGGGGGATTAATGAGCAGTTCTTC
d_call: NA; v_call: TRBV28; j_call: TRBJ2-7; clone_size: NA; cdr3_aa: CASSFNRPYEQYF; cdr3_nt: TGTGCCAGCAGTTTCAACAGGCCCTACGAGCAGTACTTC
d_call: NA; v_call: TRBV27; j_call: TRBJ2-1; clone_size: NA; cdr3_aa: CASSLSGGSGVNEQFF; cdr3_nt: TGTGCCAGCAGTTTATCGGGCGGGTCAGGGGTGAATGAGCAGTTCTTC
d_call: NA; v_call: TRBV30; j_call: TRBJ1-2; clone_size: NA; cdr3_aa: CAWSRRANYGYTF; cdr3_nt: TGTGCCTGGAGTCGCCGGGCTAACTATGGCTACACCTTC
d_call: TRBD1; v_call: TRBV6-5; j_call: TRBJ1-2; clone_size: NA; cdr3_aa: CASSSGQGGRYTF; cdr3_nt: TGTGCCAGCAGTTCGGGACAGGGGGGCCGCTACACCTTC
d_call: TRBD2; v_call: TRBV27; j_call: TRBJ2-3; clone_size: NA; cdr3_aa: CASSPRLAVFTDTQYF; cdr3_nt: TGTGCCAGCAGTCCCCGACTAGCGGTGTTCACAGATACGCAGTATTTT
d_call: TRBD1; v_call: TRBV4-1; j_call: TRBJ1-2; clone_size: NA; cdr3_aa: CASSESTGGDYGYTF; cdr3_nt: TGCGCCAGCAGCGAATCGACAGGGGGCGACTATGGCTACACCTTC
d_call: TRBD2; v_call: TRBV7-2; j_call: TRBJ2-3; clone_size: NA; cdr3_aa: CASSLERGSDFTDTQYF; cdr3_nt: TGTGCCAGCAGCTTAGAGCGGGGGAGCGATTTCACAGATACGCAGTATTTT
d_call: TRBD1; v_call: TRBV7-2; j_call: TRBJ1-6; clone_size: NA; cdr3_aa: CASSLFSGGRSPLHF; cdr3_nt: TGTGCCAGCAGCTTATTTTCAGGGGGTCGTTCACCCCTCCACTTT
d_call: TRBD1; v_call: TRBV4-1; j_call: TRBJ1-2; clone_size: NA; cdr3_aa: CASQSRDRYNYGYTF; cdr3_nt: TGCGCCAGTCAGTCCCGGGACAGGTACAACTATGGCTACACCTTC
d_call: NA; v_call: TRBV6-2/TRBV6-3; j_call: TRBJ1-4; clone_size: NA; cdr3_aa: CASSSRQVNEKLFF; cdr3_nt: TGTGCCAGCAGTTCAAGACAGGTTAATGAAAAACTGTTTTTT
d_call: NA; v_call: TRBV4-1; j_call: TRBJ2-4; clone_size: NA; cdr3_aa: CASSQEPPGGLGGAAKNIQYF; cdr3_nt: TGCGCCAGCAGCCAAGAACCTCCCGGGGGCCTAGGGGGGGCAGCCAAAAACATTCAGTACTTC
d_call: NA; v_call: TRBV7-6; j_call: TRBJ1-4; clone_size: NA; cdr3_aa: CASSLGAGRETNEKLFF; cdr3_nt: TGTGCCAGCAGCTTAGGGGCAGGAAGGGAGACTAATGAAAAACTGTTTTTT
d_call: NA; v_call: TRBV14; j_call: TRBJ1-1; clone_size: few; cdr3_aa: CASSQVSEGTEAFF; cdr3_nt: TGTGCCAGCAGCCAAGTGTCCGAGGGCACTGAAGCTTTCTTT
d_call: NA; v_call: TRBV5-8; j_call: TRBJ1-4; clone_size: NA; cdr3_aa: CASSFGRGREKLFF; cdr3_nt: TGTGCCAGCAGCTTCGGCAGGGGAAGAGAAAAACTGTTTTTT
d_call: NA; v_call: TRBV5-8; j_call: TRBJ2-2; clone_size: few; cdr3_aa: CASSWELPNTGELFF; cdr3_nt: TGTGCCAGCAGCTGGGAGCTCCCGAACACCGGGGAGCTGTTTTTT
d_call: NA; v_call: TRBV7-8; j_call: TRBJ2-7; clone_size: once; cdr3_aa: CASSEETGFYEQYF; cdr3_nt: TGTGCCAGCAGCGAAGAGACAGGTTTCTACGAGCAGTACTTC
d_call: NA; v_call: TRBV28; j_call: TRBJ2-7; clone_size: NA; cdr3_aa: CASSLFSRAGSGHTYEQYF; cdr3_nt: TGTGCCAGCAGTTTATTCTCTCGGGCAGGTTCGGGACACACCTACGAGCAGTACTTC
d_call: NA; v_call: TRBV4-2; j_call: TRBJ1-6; clone_size: NA; cdr3_aa: CASSQADDNLRVHF; cdr3_nt: TGTGCCAGCAGCCAAGCCGATGACAATCTCAGGGTCCACTTT
d_call: TRBD1; v_call: TRBV3-1/TRBV3-2; j_call: TRBJ2-5; clone_size: NA; cdr3_aa: CASNLQRTGKETQYF; cdr3_nt: TGTGCCAGCAATCTACAGCGGACAGGAAAAGAGACCCAGTACTTC
d_call: NA; v_call: TRBV29-1; j_call: TRBJ1-1; clone_size: NA; cdr3_aa: CSVEGIYYTEAFF; cdr3_nt: TGCAGCGTTGAGGGCATCTACTACACTGAAGCTTTCTTT
d_call: TRBD1; v_call: TRBV6-6; j_call: TRBJ1-3; clone_size: NA; cdr3_aa: CASLGQGIPSGNTIYF; cdr3_nt: TGTGCCAGCCTGGGACAGGGGATCCCCTCTGGAAACACCATATATTTT
d_call: NA; v_call: TRBV7-9; j_call: TRBJ1-6; clone_size: NA; cdr3_aa: CASSSNSGGVGSYNSPLHF; cdr3_nt: TGTGCCAGCAGCTCAAACAGCGGGGGAGTTGGTTCCTATAATTCACCCCTCCACTTT
d_call: NA; v_call: TRBV11-1; j_call: TRBJ1-1; clone_size: NA; cdr3_aa: CASSLASTNTEAFF; cdr3_nt: TGTGCCAGCAGCTTAGCGTCTACGAACACTGAAGCTTTCTTT
d_call: NA; v_call: TRBV21-1; j_call: TRBJ1-1; clone_size: NA; cdr3_aa: CASSKAHMGTGKAFF; cdr3_nt: TGTGCCAGCAGCAAAGCGCATATGGGGACAGGGAAAGCTTTCTTT